The 20 T cell receptor beta chains reported below all come from one sample, sequenced in a study of control samples from healthy donors and cancer patients. Data came from immunoSEQ multiplex PCR; TCRdb stores just in-frame clones and leaves some out. The sample has about 84,000 clones; 90% to 95% are singletons. Sequenced input: blood. The receptors derive from a young man in good health.

V gene TRBV2 combines with J gene TRBJ2-3, with D possibly TRBD1 on 6 matching bases. The ends were cut back, 6 bases at V and 0 bases at J, with 10 bases in the middle. The CDR3 consists of 14 residues. Germline CDR1 is SNHLY and CDR2 is FYNNEI. DNA of the CDR3: TGTGCCAGCAGGCCGGGACACAGCACAGATACGCAGTATTTT. The encoded protein is CASRPGHSTDTQYF.

A remark on this clone: The same CDR3 also results from other DNA sequences found in this sample. This chain joins TRBV28 and TRBJ2-7; D may be TRBD1 or TRBD2 (5 bases each). The V and J ends lost 3 bases and 3 bases respectively, with 6 bases between them. This CDR3 has 12 amino acids. Germline V gene sequence: CDR1 MDHEN, CDR2 SYDVKM. For the CDR3, the DNA is TGTGCCAGCAGTTTGAGGGGCTACGAGCAGTACTTC. This gives the protein CASSLRGYEQYF.

The chain couples TRBV19 to TRBJ1-5; D ambiguous. Trimming took off 5 bases at V and 5 bases at J, with 16 bases between the two ends. This CDR3 contains 15 residues. Germline loops: CDR1 LNHDA, CDR2 SQIVND (reference sequence). CDR3 amino acids: CASSWVHLGDQPQHF. In DNA, the CDR3 is TGTGCCAGTAGTTGGGTACATCTGGGCGATCAGCCCCAGCATTTT.

V is TRBV7-3 and J is TRBJ2-1; tentative D call: TRBD1 (6 bases). Trimming cost V 4 bases and J 0 bases, with 16 bases left between them. Germline loops: CDR1 SGHTA, CDR2 FQGTGA. This CDR3 is built from 17 residues. CDR3 coding DNA: TGTGCCAGCAGCTCCCGCCCAGGGGCGTCCTCCTACAATGAGCAGTTCTTC. Residues: CASSSRPGASSYNEQFF. Based on the CDR3 plus reference TRBV7-3 and TRBJ2-1, the full variable domain is GAGVSQTPSNKVTEKGKYVELRCDPISGHTALYWYRQSLGQGPEFLIYFQGTGAADDSGLPNDRFFAVRPEGSVSTLKIQRTERGDSAVYLCASSSRPGASSYNEQFFGPGTRLTVL.

The chain is built from TRBV11-3 and TRBJ1-5; TRBD1 aligns across 7 bases. CDR1 is SGHNT, CDR2 YENEEA, per germline. V was pared by 1 base and J by 6 bases, with 6 bases of the junction left unmatched. The CDR3 runs 15 residues. CDR3 residues: CASSLGLQGFQPQHF. The CDR3 bases are TGTGCCAGCAGCTTAGGGTTACAGGGGTTTCAGCCCCAGCATTTT.

The sample holds one count of this clone. Here the CDR3 omits its conserved ending phenylalanine or tryptophan, so a read error is the likely source. This rearrangement joins TRBV6-2 or TRBV6-3 to TRBJ2-7; D call uncertain. Trimming took off 2 bases at V and 4 bases at J, with 12 bases between the two ends. In germline, CDR1 is MNHEY, CDR2 SVGEGT. The CDR3 has 14 residues. This CDR3 is CASSYAVGAYEQYL. DNA of the CDR3: TGTGCCAGCAGTTACGCGGTCGGAGCTTACGAGCAGTACCTC.

The chain joins TRBV18 to TRBJ2-2, with TRBD2 matching over 8 bases. The CDR3 loop spans 14 amino acids. The germline CDR1 and CDR2 sequences are KGHSH and LQKENI. V shed 3 bases and J 3 bases; nucleotides not matched to a gene: 0. The DNA of the CDR3 is TGTGCCAGCTCACCTAGCGGGGACACCGGGGAGCTGTTTTTT. Translating it yields CASSPSGDTGELFF. The variable domain in full, with the rest retrieved from reference TRBV18 and TRBJ2-2, is NAGVMQNPRHLVRRRGQEARLRCSPMKGHSHVYWYRQLPEEGLKFMVYLQKENIIDESGMPKERFSAEFPKEGPSILRIQQVVRGDSAAYFCASSPSGDTGELFFGEGSRLTVL.

V gene TRBV5-1 combines with J gene TRBJ2-3, with TRBD2 identical over 8 bases. The CDR3 loop spans 16 amino acids. The V gene end was trimmed by 0 bases and the J gene end by 7 bases; junction bases not matched to a gene: 10. Germline V CDR1 and CDR2: SGHRS, YFSETQ. The CDR3 DNA is TGCGCCAGCAGCTTGGGTGGCCTAGCGGGCGCTAATACGCAGTATTTT. Protein sequence: CASSLGGLAGANTQYF.

The rearrangement uses TRBV27 and TRBJ1-1; possibly TRBD1 for D (6 bases). V lost 4 bases, J lost 4 bases, and 16 bases lay in between. CDR3 size: 15 residues. Per the germline V gene, CDR1 is MNHEY and CDR2 is SMNVEV (reference sequence). CDR3 sequence: CASSYRTTGGTEAFF. CDR3 in DNA: TGTGCCAGCAGTTACAGAACGACAGGTGGCACTGAAGCTTTCTTT.

V usage is TRBV3-1 (or the pseudogene TRBV3-2) and J usage is TRBJ2-7; tentatively, D is TRBD2 (6 bases). The germline gives CDR1 LGHDT, CDR2 YNNKEL (reference sequence). The CDR3 contains 17 residues. V lost 0 bases, J lost 0 bases, and 15 bases lay in between. The chain's CDR3 is CASSQDRGGVSSYEQYF. In DNA form, the CDR3 reads TGTGCCAGCAGCCAAGATCGCGGCGGGGTTAGCTCCTACGAGCAGTACTTC.

V is TRBV5-8 and J is TRBJ1-1, with 7 nucleotides matching TRBD1. This CDR3 region has 16 residues. From germline, CDR1 is SGHTS and CDR2 YDEGEE. With V trimmed by 6 bases and J by 1 base, 12 bases remained unmatched. CDR3: CASTQNPTGTNTEAFF. In DNA, the CDR3 is TGTGCCAGCACCCAAAACCCGACAGGGACGAACACTGAAGCTTTCTTT.

This clone has just one count. The genes are TRBV7-9 and TRBJ2-3; D perhaps matches TRBD2 (6 bases). From germline, CDR1 is SEHNR and CDR2 FQNEAQ (reference sequence). V lost 0 bases to trimming and J lost 6 bases, with 7 bases between them. CDR3 length: 13 residues. CDR3 protein: CASSLAAGDTQYF. The DNA of the CDR3 is TGTGCCAGCAGCTTAGCGGCGGGGGATACGCAGTATTTT.

The rearrangement joins TRBV10-3 to TRBJ2-3; 9 nucleotides align to TRBD2. Germline V gene data show CDR1 as ENHRY and CDR2 as SYGVKD. The CDR3 extends over 16 amino acids. With 6 bases clipped from V and 0 bases from J, the junction kept 7 bases outside the gene matches. CDR3 protein: CAIRALAGASTDTQYF. CDR3 sequence (DNA): TGTGCCATCAGGGCTTTAGCGGGGGCTAGCACAGATACGCAGTATTTT.

The chain couples TRBV7-3 to TRBJ2-5; no clear D. The germline V and J ends were trimmed by 5 bases and 3 bases, with 10 bases remaining between them. Germline CDR1 is SGHTA and CDR2 is FQGTGA. The CDR3 loop spans 13 amino acids. The CDR3 here is CASSLRLEETQYF. The CDR3 nucleotides read TGTGCCAGCAGCCTGCGACTCGAAGAGACCCAGTACTTC.

This clone was recorded once. The chain carries TRBV7-7 and TRBJ2-5; 9 nucleotides match TRBD1. Trimming removed 5 bases from V and 5 bases from J; junction bases left unmatched: 12. CDR1 and CDR2 from the germline V gene are SSHAT and FNYEAQ (reference sequence). The CDR3 loop spans 16 amino acids. CDR3 in DNA: TGTGCCAGCAGCCAAGTGGGACAGGGACTTTCGGAGACCCAGTACTTC. Translated, it gives CASSQVGQGLSETQYF.

This clone was observed once. The V and J genes are TRBV29-1 and TRBJ2-3, with TRBD2 matching over 9 bases. V trimming: 4 bases; J trimming: 0 bases; junction bases outside the gene matches: 2. This CDR3 contains 14 residues. Per the germline V gene, CDR1 is SQVTM and CDR2 is ANQGSEA. The CDR3 spells CSVGLAESTDTQYF. CDR3 nucleotide sequence: TGCAGCGTTGGACTAGCGGAAAGCACAGATACGCAGTATTTT.

This chain connects TRBV4-1 to TRBJ2-7, with 8 nucleotides matching TRBD1. V shed 2 bases, J shed 2 bases, and the junction held 5 bases outside the gene matches. The CDR3 length is 15 residues. Germline V gene data show CDR1 as MGHRA and CDR2 as YSYEKL. The CDR3 coding sequence is TGCGCCAGCAGCCAACTCCGGGACAGGCCCTACGAGCAGTACTTC. This codes for CASSQLRDRPYEQYF.

V gene TRBV15 combines with J gene TRBJ1-2; TRBD1 agrees at 12 bases. Germline CDR1 and CDR2: LNHNV and YYDKDF (reference sequence). Trimming at V came to 1 base and at J to 7 bases, leaving 7 bases not matched to a gene. This CDR3 comprises 16 residues. The CDR3 nucleotides read TGTGCCACCAGCAGAGGGTCGGGACAGGGGGCCGGTGGCTACACCTTC. Amino acids: CATSRGSGQGAGGYTF.

The chain combines TRBV6-1 with TRBJ2-5; D uncertain. This CDR3 has 11 residues. V was trimmed by 2 bases and J by 5 bases, leaving 3 bases between them. Germline V lookup: CDR1 MNHNS, CDR2 SASEGT. CDR3 DNA sequence: TGTGCCAGCAGTGAAATGGAGACCCAGTACTTC. Translated: CASSEMETQYF.

This rearrangement joins TRBV5-1 to TRBJ1-2, with 11 bases matching TRBD1. The germline CDR1 and CDR2 sequences are SGHRS and YFSETQ. V shed 2 bases and J 5 bases; nucleotides not matched to a gene: 11. The CDR3 extends over 17 amino acids. CDR3 bases: TGCGCCAGCAGCTTAGGGGACAGGGGGAGCCAAGGGTATGGCTACACCTTC. This translates into CASSLGDRGSQGYGYTF. The variable domain in full, completed from reference TRBV5-1 and TRBJ1-2, reads KAGVTQTPRYLIKTRGQQVTLSCSPISGHRSVSWYQQTPGQGLQFLFEYFSETQRNKGNFPGRFSGRQFSNSRSEMNVSTLELGDSALYLCASSLGDRGSQGYGYTFGSGTRLTVV.